This TCR beta chain was profiled in a study of shared clonotypes between healthy human individuals. V was cut by 5 bases and J by 10 bases, with 17 bases left in between. Per germline, CDR1 SGHTA and CDR2 FQGNSA. The CDR3 runs 13 residues. Every subset's genomic DNA went evenly onto several immunoSEQ plates. This table comes from immunoSEQ multiplex PCR, and its TCRdb copy is limited to in-frame clones, with some not included. The table records over 850,000 clones, 70% to 80% of them present only once. J is TRBJ1-1 and V is TRBV7-2, with D perhaps matching TRBD1 (5 bases). This clonotype was obtained from a man aged 18 to 35 in good health. Some clones in this sample may be carry-over from other donors' samples. Specimen: memory CD4+ T cells from PBMCs. Subset given: CD45RA-negative fraction. The CDR3 DNA reads as TGTGCCAGCAGCCCCAGCCGGGGGAGGTCAGCTTTCTTT. Amino acids: CASSPSRGRSAFF.